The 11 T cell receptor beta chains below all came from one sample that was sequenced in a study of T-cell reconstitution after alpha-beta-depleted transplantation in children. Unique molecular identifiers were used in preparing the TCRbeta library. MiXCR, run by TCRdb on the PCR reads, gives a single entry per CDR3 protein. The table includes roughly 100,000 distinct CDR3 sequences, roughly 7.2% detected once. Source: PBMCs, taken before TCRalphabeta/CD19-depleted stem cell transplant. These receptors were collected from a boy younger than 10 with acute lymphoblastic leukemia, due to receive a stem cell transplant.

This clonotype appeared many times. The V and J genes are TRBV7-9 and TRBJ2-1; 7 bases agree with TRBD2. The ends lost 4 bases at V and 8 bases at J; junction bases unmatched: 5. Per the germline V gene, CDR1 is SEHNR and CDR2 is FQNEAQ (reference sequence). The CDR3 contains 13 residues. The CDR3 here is CASSSGLGDEQFF. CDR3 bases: TGTGCCAGCAGCTCCGGACTAGGGGATGAGCAGTTCTTC.

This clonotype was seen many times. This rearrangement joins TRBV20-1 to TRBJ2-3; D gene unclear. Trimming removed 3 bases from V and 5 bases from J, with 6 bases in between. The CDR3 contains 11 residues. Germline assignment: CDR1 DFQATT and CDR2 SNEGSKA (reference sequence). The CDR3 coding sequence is TGCAGTGCTAGTCCGGGAGATACGCAGTATTTT. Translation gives CSASPGDTQYF.

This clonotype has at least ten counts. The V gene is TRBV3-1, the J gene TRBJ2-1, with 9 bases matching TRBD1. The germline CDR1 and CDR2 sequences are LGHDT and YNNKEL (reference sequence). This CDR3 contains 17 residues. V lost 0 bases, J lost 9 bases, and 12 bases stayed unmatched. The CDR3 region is CASSQDRGQGRRGEQFF. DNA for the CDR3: TGTGCCAGCAGCCAAGATCGAGGACAGGGGCGAAGGGGTGAGCAGTTCTTC.

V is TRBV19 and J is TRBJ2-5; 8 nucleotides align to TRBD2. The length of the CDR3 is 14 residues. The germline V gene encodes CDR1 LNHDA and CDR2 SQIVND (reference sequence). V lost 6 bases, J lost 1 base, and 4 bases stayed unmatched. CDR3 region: CASSSTSGQETQYF. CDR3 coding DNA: TGTGCCAGTAGCAGTACTAGCGGCCAAGAGACCCAGTACTTC. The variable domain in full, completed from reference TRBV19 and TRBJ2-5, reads DGGITQSPKYLFRKEGQNVTLSCEQNLNHDAMYWYRQDPGQGLRLIYYSQIVNDFQKGDIAEGYSVSREKKESFPLTVTSAQKNPTAFYLCASSSTSGQETQYFGPGTRLLVL.

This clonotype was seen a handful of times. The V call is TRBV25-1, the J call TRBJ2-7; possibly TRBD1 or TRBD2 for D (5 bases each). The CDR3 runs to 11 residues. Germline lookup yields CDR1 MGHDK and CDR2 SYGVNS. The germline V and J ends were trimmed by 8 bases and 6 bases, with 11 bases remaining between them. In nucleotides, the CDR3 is TGTGCCAGCGGGACGGTCTTCGAGCAGTACTTC. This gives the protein CASGTVFEQYF.

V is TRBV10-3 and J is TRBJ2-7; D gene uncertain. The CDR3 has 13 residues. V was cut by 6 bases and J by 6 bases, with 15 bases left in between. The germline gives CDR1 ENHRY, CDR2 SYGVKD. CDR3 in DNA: TGTGCCATCAGCCTCATTCTCCCCTGCGAGCAGTACTTC. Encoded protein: CAISLILPCEQYF.

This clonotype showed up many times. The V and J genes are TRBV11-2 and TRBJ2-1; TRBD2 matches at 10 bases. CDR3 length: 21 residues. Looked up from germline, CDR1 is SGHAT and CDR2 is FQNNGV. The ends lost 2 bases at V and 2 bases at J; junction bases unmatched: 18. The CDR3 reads CASSLYPPRASGGYAYNEQFF. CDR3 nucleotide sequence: TGTGCCAGCAGCTTATATCCCCCTAGGGCTAGCGGGGGCTACGCCTACAATGAGCAGTTCTTC.

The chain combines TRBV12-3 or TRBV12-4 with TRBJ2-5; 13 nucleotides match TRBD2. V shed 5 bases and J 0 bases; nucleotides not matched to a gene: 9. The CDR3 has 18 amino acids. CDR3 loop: CASSSGLAGALYQETQYF. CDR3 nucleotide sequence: TGTGCCAGCAGTAGCGGACTAGCGGGGGCCTTGTACCAAGAGACCCAGTACTTC.

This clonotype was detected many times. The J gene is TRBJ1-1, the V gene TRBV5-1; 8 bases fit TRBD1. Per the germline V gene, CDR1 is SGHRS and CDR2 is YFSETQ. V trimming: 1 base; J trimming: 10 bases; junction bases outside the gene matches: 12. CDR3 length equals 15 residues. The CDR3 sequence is CASSLSGQGAAGAFF. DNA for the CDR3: TGCGCCAGCAGCTTGTCCGGGCAGGGGGCCGCGGGAGCTTTCTTT.

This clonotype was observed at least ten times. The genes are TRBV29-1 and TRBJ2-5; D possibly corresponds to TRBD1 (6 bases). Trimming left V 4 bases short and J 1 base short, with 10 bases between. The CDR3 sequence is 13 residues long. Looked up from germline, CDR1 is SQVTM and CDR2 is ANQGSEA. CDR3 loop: CSVGTEIQETQYF. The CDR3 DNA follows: TGCAGCGTTGGGACAGAAATCCAAGAGACCCAGTACTTC.

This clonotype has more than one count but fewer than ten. CDR3: CSVTSPGLGNTIYF. The CDR3 coding sequence is TGCAGCGTCACTTCTCCGGGCCTCGGAAACACCATATATTTT. The genes are TRBV29-1 and TRBJ1-3, with D uncertain. V was clipped by 6 bases and J by 4 bases, with 16 bases between them. This CDR3 contains 14 residues. Germline V gives CDR1 SQVTM, CDR2 ANQGSEA.